This T cell receptor (beta chain) was recorded in a study of T cell repertoires in cytomegalovirus infection. TCRdb re-derived calls from the reads in MiXCR, one entry per CDR3 protein. The data show around 550,000 distinct CDR3 sequences, roughly 29% seen once. Germline CDR1 SGHNT, CDR2 YENEEA. V was pared by 4 bases and J by 9 bases, with 13 bases between. CDR3 length: 13 amino acids. Material: PBMCs. The sequence was obtained from a human donor in good health (CMV status not recorded). Some clones in this sample may be carry-over from other donors' samples. The rearrangement links TRBV11-3 to TRBJ2-1; no reliable D call. The CDR3 here is CASSYKAWTEQFF. CDR3 in DNA: TGTGCCAGCAGCTACAAAGCCTGGACTGAGCAGTTCTTC.